The 27 T cell receptor beta chains in this list originate from one sample, sequenced in a study of Tregs in tolerant kidney transplant recipients. Only in-frame clones appear in the TCRdb table, and some are missing; sequencing was by immunoSEQ multiplex PCR. The profile shows about 21,000 clones, about 85% of them singletons. Mixed chimerism was transient after nonmyeloablative marrow transplants from related graft donors. This sample comprised CD8+ T cells from blood (PBMCs), obtained 6 months after the transplant. The receptors shown here come from a human patient who received a combined kidney and bone marrow transplant. The graft donor may have contributed some T cells.

This chain links TRBV4-3 with TRBJ2-7; 9 bases are a match to TRBD2. The CDR3 totals 17 residues. Germline trimming cut 0 bases from V and 4 bases from J; bases unmatched to any gene: 10. Germline CDR1 is LGHNA and CDR2 is YSLEER. CDR3 region: CASSQEPSGEGFYEQYF. The CDR3 region has the DNA TGCGCCAGCAGCCAAGAGCCTAGCGGGGAGGGGTTTTACGAGCAGTACTTC.

J is TRBJ1-1 and V is TRBV6-5; D uncertain. CDR3 length: 13 residues. Germline V gives CDR1 MNHEY, CDR2 SVGAGI. Trimming pared 3 bases from V and 6 bases from J, leaving 11 bases between. CDR3 amino acids: CASSYFGEPEAFF. CDR3 DNA sequence: TGTGCCAGCAGTTATTTCGGGGAACCTGAAGCTTTCTTT.

This clone was seen once. Germline and junction disagree at one end, which may indicate a read error. The chain couples TRBV19 to TRBJ2-6, with D maybe TRBD1 (5 bases). In germline, CDR1 is LNHDA, CDR2 SQIVND (reference sequence). This CDR3 is 12 amino acids long. CDR3 in amino acids: CASVAGANVLAF. The DNA for the CDR3 is TGTGCCAGCGTCGCTGGGGCCAACGTCCTGGCTTTC.

The V call is TRBV11-2, the J call TRBJ1-2; 8 nucleotides line up with TRBD1. The junction had 9 bases not matched to a gene; V was cut back by 5 bases and J by 1 base. The CDR3 extends over 16 amino acids. CDR1 is SGHAT and CDR2 is FQNNGV in the germline V gene. As DNA, the CDR3 is TGTGCCAGCAGCCCAGGACAGGGTCCCTTTAACTATGGCTACACCTTC. Amino acids: CASSPGQGPFNYGYTF.

The chain is built from TRBV4-2 and TRBJ2-2; maybe TRBD1 (6 bases). The length of the CDR3 is 17 residues. With 2 bases removed from V and 0 bases from J, the gap between germline ends came to 13 bases. Looked up from germline, CDR1 is LGHNA and CDR2 is YNFKEQ. CDR3 loop: CASSQYLGAANTGELFF. The CDR3 DNA reads as TGTGCCAGCAGCCAATATTTGGGGGCGGCGAACACCGGGGAGCTGTTTTTT.

This chain links TRBV7-8 with TRBJ2-3, with TRBD1 matching 11 bases. Germline values: CDR1 SGHVS, CDR2 FQNEAQ. The CDR3 length is 14 residues. V lost 8 bases and J lost 4; bases outside the gene matches: 5. The CDR3 DNA follows: TGTGCCAGCTGGGGGGACAGGGGGTCAGATACGCAGTATTTT. Protein sequence: CASWGDRGSDTQYF.

This chain joins TRBV6-5 and TRBJ1-2; 11 bases map to TRBD1. CDR3 size: 14 residues. Germline V gene lookup returns CDR1 MNHEY and CDR2 SVGAGI. Trimming took 5 bases from V and 6 from J; bases not matched to a gene: 5. The CDR3 is CASSGGQGANGYTF. The CDR3 coding sequence is TGTGCCAGCAGTGGAGGACAGGGGGCGAATGGCTACACCTTC.

This clone is a singleton in its sample. J is TRBJ2-7 and V is TRBV25-1; perhaps TRBD2 as D (5 bases). Trimming took 3 bases from V and 6 from J, leaving 15 bases between them. The CDR3 loop spans 14 amino acids. Germline V lookup: CDR1 MGHDK, CDR2 SYGVNS. CDR3 amino acids: CASSDHGEFTEQYF. In DNA form, the CDR3 reads TGTGCCAGCAGTGACCACGGGGAATTCACCGAGCAGTACTTC.

The CDR3 DNA is TGTGCCAGCAGGCTCGACAGTGGGGCCAACGTCCTGACTTTC. It is translated as CASRLDSGANVLTF. The gene calls are TRBV9 and TRBJ2-6; TRBD1 might be the D (5 bases). V was clipped by 5 bases and J by 3 bases, with 9 bases between them. This CDR3 is 14 amino acids long. Germline V gives CDR1 SGDLS, CDR2 YYNGEE.

V and J are TRBV4-3 and TRBJ2-2, with D possibly matching TRBD2 (6 bases). V gave up 0 bases and J gave up 3 bases, with 17 bases separating them. There are 18 residues in the CDR3. Germline V gene data show CDR1 as LGHNA and CDR2 as YSLEER. CDR3 bases: TGCGCCAGCAGCCAAGATGGGAGGAGCGGAGCGTACACCGGGGAGCTGTTTTTT. As protein: CASSQDGRSGAYTGELFF.

This chain joins TRBV9 and TRBJ2-3, with TRBD2 identical over 7 bases. There are 14 residues in the CDR3. V was pared by 4 bases and J by 5 bases, with 7 bases of the junction left unmatched. Germline values: CDR1 SGDLS, CDR2 YYNGEE. DNA for the CDR3: TGTGCCAGCAGCCCTGCCTGGGAGGGAGATACGCAGTATTTT. This codes for CASSPAWEGDTQYF.

The chain is built from TRBV4-1 and TRBJ2-1, with TRBD2 identical over 14 bases. CDR3 size: 18 residues. CDR1 is MGHRA and CDR2 is YSYEKL in the germline V gene. J was trimmed by 9 bases and V by 3 bases; bases with no gene match: 13. CDR3 coding DNA: TGCGCCAGCAGCCAGACCCATCCGACTAGCGGGGGGGCCACTGAGCAGTTCTTC. Protein product: CASSQTHPTSGGATEQFF.

Note on this clone: The same CDR3 arises from other DNA sequences in this sample as well. J is TRBJ2-3 and V is TRBV13; 11 positions match TRBD2. Per the germline V gene, CDR1 is PRHDT and CDR2 is FYEKMQ (reference sequence). Trimming cost V 6 bases and J 4 bases; bases outside gene matches: 6. This CDR3 has 15 amino acids. CDR3 coding DNA: TGTGCCAGCAGTACCCGACTAGCGGGGTCAGATACGCAGTATTTT. This sequence encodes CASSTRLAGSDTQYF. Full variable domain (outside the CDR3, taken from reference TRBV13 and TRBJ2-3): AAGVIQSPRHLIKEKRETATLKCYPIPRHDTVYWYQQGPGQDPQFLISFYEKMQSDKGSIPDRFSAQQFSDYHSELNMSSLELGDSALYFCASSTRLAGSDTQYFGPGTRLTVL.

CDR3 sequence (DNA): TGTGCCATTACAGGGGGCAACCTCTTAGAAGCTTTCTTT. Its protein is CAITGGNLLEAFF. This chain links TRBV5-4 with TRBJ1-1, with 9 bases matching TRBD1. Trimming cost V 9 bases and J 8 bases; bases outside gene matches: 11. The CDR3 spans 13 residues. Germline V gene sequence: CDR1 SGHNT, CDR2 YYREEE (reference sequence).

The chain uses TRBV6-6 and TRBJ2-2; D gene ambiguous. This CDR3 comprises 12 residues. In germline, CDR1 is MNHNY, CDR2 SVGAGI (reference sequence). The germline V and J ends were trimmed by 5 bases and 4 bases, with 5 bases remaining between them. The CDR3 DNA is TGTGCCAGCAGTATCCTCACCGGGGAGCTGTTTTTT. It encodes CASSILTGELFF.

The sample holds a few counts of this clone. This chain uses TRBV5-4 with TRBJ2-3; 8 bases map to TRBD2. Trimming cost V 4 bases and J 1 base; bases outside gene matches: 5. Germline V gene sequence: CDR1 SGHNT, CDR2 YYREEE (reference sequence). The length of the CDR3 is 15 residues. The CDR3 sequence: CASSRLAGGTDTQYF. CDR3 nucleotides: TGTGCCAGCAGCCGCCTAGCGGGTGGCACAGATACGCAGTATTTT.

CDR3 sequence: CASSRTGLYNEQFF. The CDR3 DNA is TGTGCCAGCAGCCGAACGGGACTATACAATGAGCAGTTCTTC. V usage is TRBV7-6 and J usage is TRBJ2-1, with 7 bases matching TRBD2. Per germline, CDR1 SGHVS and CDR2 FNYEAQ. V lost 5 bases, J lost 4 bases, and 5 bases stayed unmatched. The CDR3 runs 14 residues.

This chain uses TRBV14 with TRBJ2-5, with TRBD2 identical over 10 bases. The CDR3 is 17 residues long. V was pared by 4 bases and J by 5 bases, with 13 bases of the junction left unmatched. From germline, CDR1 is SGHDN and CDR2 FVKESK. The DNA for the CDR3 is TGTGCCAGCAGCCGAGCGGGGGGGCCTTCCCTGGGGGAGACCCAGTACTTC. Its translation is CASSRAGGPSLGETQYF.

In its sample, this clone was seen a few times. The chain has TRBV6-1 and TRBJ2-1; possible D gene TRBD1, 5 bases. CDR3 length: 13 amino acids. Germline CDR1 is MNHNS and CDR2 is SASEGT. V was shortened by 6 bases and J by 0 bases, with 6 bases between the two germline ends. Here the CDR3 reads CASRQDSYNEQFF. CDR3 in DNA: TGTGCCAGCAGACAGGACTCCTACAATGAGCAGTTCTTC.

This clone was detected once. The genes are TRBV4-2 and TRBJ2-5, with TRBD2 matching over 10 bases. V lost 3 bases, J lost 1 base, and 8 bases stayed unmatched. Looked up from germline, CDR1 is LGHNA and CDR2 is YNFKEQ. This CDR3 is built from 17 residues. Here the CDR3 reads CASSHPSSGSFQETQYF. CDR3 nucleotide sequence: TGTGCCAGCAGCCATCCTTCTAGCGGGAGTTTCCAAGAGACCCAGTACTTC.

The V gene is TRBV15, the J gene TRBJ1-3; D unresolved. V was cut by 0 bases and J by 0 bases, with 9 bases left in between. Per the germline V gene, CDR1 is LNHNV and CDR2 is YYDKDF (reference sequence). CDR3 length equals 16 residues. Here the CDR3 DNA reads TGTGCCACCAGCAGAGATCGAGAGGGCTCTGGAAACACCATATATTTT. Protein: CATSRDREGSGNTIYF.

The count of this clone is one. V gene TRBV13 combines with J gene TRBJ2-2; TRBD1 is a possible D gene (6 bases). Germline loops: CDR1 PRHDT, CDR2 FYEKMQ (reference sequence). The germline V and J ends were trimmed by 5 bases and 3 bases, with 13 bases remaining between them. This CDR3 spans 15 amino acids. CDR3 protein: CASSHEQGHTGELFF. The CDR3 DNA reads TGTGCCAGCAGCCATGAACAGGGCCACACCGGGGAGCTGTTTTTT. Full variable domain (missing parts from reference TRBV13 and TRBJ2-2): AAGVIQSPRHLIKEKRETATLKCYPIPRHDTVYWYQQGPGQDPQFLISFYEKMQSDKGSIPDRFSAQQFSDYHSELNMSSLELGDSALYFCASSHEQGHTGELFFGEGSRLTVL.

This clone turned up a few times. The chain uses TRBV14 and TRBJ1-2; no clear D. Germline CDR1 is SGHDN and CDR2 is FVKESK. Trimming cost V 0 bases and J 8 bases, with 10 bases left between them. The CDR3 totals 13 residues. CDR3 loop: CASSQDVGWGYTF. CDR3 sequence (DNA): TGTGCCAGCAGCCAAGATGTGGGCTGGGGCTACACCTTC.

The gene calls are TRBV13 and TRBJ2-5, with 7 bases that match TRBD1. The CDR3 sequence is 14 residues long. J lost 2 bases, V lost 4 bases, and 4 bases had no gene match. Per germline, CDR1 PRHDT and CDR2 FYEKMQ (reference sequence). The CDR3: CASSSGTAQETQYF. CDR3 nucleotides: TGTGCCAGCAGCTCGGGGACAGCACAAGAGACCCAGTACTTC.

This clone was recorded only once. V usage is TRBV5-4 and J usage is TRBJ2-2, with D perhaps matching TRBD2 (5 bases). The V gene's germline CDR1 is SGHNT and CDR2 YYREEE (reference sequence). The CDR3 covers 15 residues. V gave up 0 bases and J gave up 5 bases, with 11 bases separating them. DNA for the CDR3: TGTGCCAGCAGCTTGGAACTAGGAGGAACCGGGGAGCTGTTTTTT. Translating gives CASSLELGGTGELFF.

The CDR3 loop reads CASSFKTGGRNSPLHF. The CDR3, as DNA: TGTGCCAGCAGTTTCAAAACAGGGGGCAGAAATTCACCCCTCCACTTT. The rearrangement uses TRBV27 and TRBJ1-6; the match to TRBD1 covers 9 bases. Germline values: CDR1 MNHEY, CDR2 SMNVEV (reference sequence). After removal of 3 bases from V and 7 bases from J, the junction contained 7 bases not matched to a gene. This CDR3 spans 16 amino acids.

The chain uses TRBV14 and TRBJ2-1; 9 bases are shared with TRBD2. Trimming removed 5 bases from V and 0 bases from J; junction bases left unmatched: 8. The CDR3 has 17 residues. Per the germline V gene, CDR1 is SGHDN and CDR2 is FVKESK. The CDR3 spells CASSGILAGPSYNEQFF. DNA for the CDR3: TGTGCCAGCAGCGGTATACTAGCGGGCCCCTCCTACAATGAGCAGTTCTTC.